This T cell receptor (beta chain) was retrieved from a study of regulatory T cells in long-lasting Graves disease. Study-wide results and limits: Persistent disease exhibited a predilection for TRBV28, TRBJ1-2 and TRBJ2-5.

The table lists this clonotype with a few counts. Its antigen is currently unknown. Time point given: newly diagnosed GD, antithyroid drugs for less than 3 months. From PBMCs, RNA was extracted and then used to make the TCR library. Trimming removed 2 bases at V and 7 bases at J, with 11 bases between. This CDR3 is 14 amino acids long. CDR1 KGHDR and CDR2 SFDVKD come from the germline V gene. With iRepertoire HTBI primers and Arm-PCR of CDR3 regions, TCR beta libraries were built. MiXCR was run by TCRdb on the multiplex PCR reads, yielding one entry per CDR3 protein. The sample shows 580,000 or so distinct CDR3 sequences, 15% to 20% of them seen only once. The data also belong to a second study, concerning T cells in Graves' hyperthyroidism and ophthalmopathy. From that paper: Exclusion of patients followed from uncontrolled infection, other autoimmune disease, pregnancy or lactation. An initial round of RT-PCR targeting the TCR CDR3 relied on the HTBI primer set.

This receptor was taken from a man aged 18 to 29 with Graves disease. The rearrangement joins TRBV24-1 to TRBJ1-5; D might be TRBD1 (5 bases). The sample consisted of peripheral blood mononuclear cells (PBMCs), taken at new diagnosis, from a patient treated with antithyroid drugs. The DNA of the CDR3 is TGTGCCACCAGTGATTCAGTGGGGCTACAGCCCCAGCATTTT. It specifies CATSDSVGLQPQHF.